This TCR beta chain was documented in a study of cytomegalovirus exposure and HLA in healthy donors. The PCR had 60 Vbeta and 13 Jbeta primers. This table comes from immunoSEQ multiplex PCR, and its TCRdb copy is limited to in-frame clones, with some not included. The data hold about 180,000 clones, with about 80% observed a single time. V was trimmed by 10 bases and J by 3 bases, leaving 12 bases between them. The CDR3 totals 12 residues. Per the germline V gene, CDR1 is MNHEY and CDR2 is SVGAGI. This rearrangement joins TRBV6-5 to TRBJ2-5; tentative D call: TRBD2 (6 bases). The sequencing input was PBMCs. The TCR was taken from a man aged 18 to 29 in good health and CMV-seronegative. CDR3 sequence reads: CATLGGKETQYF. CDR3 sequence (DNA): TGTGCCACCCTAGGAGGGAAAGAGACCCAGTACTTC.